The rows below give T cell receptor beta chains drawn from one sample of a study of technical replicates of blood from several donors. TCRdb keeps only in-frame clones here, not all; method: immunoSEQ multiplex PCR. The profile shows approximately 75,000 clones, about 97% of them singletons. Sequencing input: T cells isolated from PBMCs. Receptor source: a human donor in good health. The CDR3 runs from the conserved cysteine through the conserved F or W. Each record gives: D gene, V gene, J gene, clone size, CDR3 protein, CDR3 DNA. D genes are given only for firm matches. Some rows mark clone size as missing; the rest say once, few, many or name a class of expanded clone.

TRBD1	TRBV5-6	TRBJ1-1	.	CARPGQGFLNTEAFF	TGTGCCAGACCAGGACAGGGGTTTTTGAACACTGAAGCTTTCTTT
TRBD2	TRBV10-3	TRBJ2-7	.	CAISEQREAVREQYF	TGTGCCATCAGTGAACAGCGGGAGGCCGTTCGGGAGCAGTACTTC
TRBD1	TRBV9	TRBJ2-7	.	CASSLTGGYEQYF	TGTGCCAGCAGCCTCACAGGGGGCTACGAGCAGTACTTC
.	TRBV29-1	TRBJ1-1	.	CSVDSEGMNTEAFF	TGCAGCGTTGATTCCGAGGGAATGAACACTGAAGCTTTCTTT
.	TRBV25-1	TRBJ2-5	.	CASSEYGIRGETQYF	TGTGCCAGCAGTGAATATGGAATTCGAGGGGAGACCCAGTACTTC
TRBD1	TRBV7-8	TRBJ1-4	.	CASTSMGDRGSPLFF	TGTGCCAGCACTTCTATGGGTGACAGGGGGTCTCCTCTGTTTTTT
.	TRBV18	TRBJ1-2	.	CASSPGIRGYGYTF	TGTGCCAGCTCTCCAGGGATAAGGGGCTATGGCTACACCTTC
.	TRBV11-2	TRBJ2-2	.	CASSEVYWAGELFF	TGTGCCAGCAGCGAGGTGTATTGGGCCGGGGAGCTGTTTTTT
.	TRBV5-4	TRBJ1-4	.	CASSLEGQVNEKLFF	TGTGCCAGCAGCTTGGAGGGACAAGTTAATGAAAAACTGTTTTTT
TRBD1	TRBV11-2	TRBJ1-4	.	CASSLRTGGEKLFF	TGTGCCAGCAGCTTACGGACAGGCGGCGAAAAACTGTTTTTT
TRBD2	TRBV10-3	TRBJ2-1	.	CAISLAGSSYNEQFF	TGTGCCATCAGTCTAGCGGGAAGCTCCTACAATGAGCAGTTCTTC
.	TRBV9	TRBJ1-2	.	CASSESRGIYGYTF	TGTGCCAGCAGCGAATCGCGGGGGATCTATGGCTACACCTTC
.	TRBV5-4	TRBJ1-2	.	CASTFIGLGGYTF	TGTGCCAGCACATTTATCGGGTTAGGTGGCTACACCTTC
.	TRBV7-9	TRBJ2-5	.	CASSSDRQETQYF	TGTGCCAGCAGCTCGGACAGACAAGAGACCCAGTACTTC
.	TRBV9	TRBJ2-1	.	CASSGFNEQFF	TGTGCCAGCTCGGGTTTCAATGAGCAGTTCTTC
.	TRBV7-8	TRBJ2-7	.	CASSLAGSSYEQYF	TGTGCCAGCAGCTTAGCGGGGAGCTCCTACGAGCAGTACTTC
.	TRBV7-9	TRBJ2-7	.	CASSYGDYEQYF	TGTGCCAGCAGCTACGGGGACTACGAGCAGTACTTC
TRBD1	TRBV19	TRBJ2-5	once	CASSTKLPGDSPRETQYF	TGTGCCAGTAGTACCAAATTACCCGGGGACAGCCCCCGGGAGACCCAGTACTTC
TRBD2	TRBV19	TRBJ2-7	.	CASSPAGGYEQYF	TGTGCCAGTAGTCCAGCGGGGGGGTACGAGCAGTACTTC
.	TRBV21-1	TRBJ1-1	.	CASSNPDRGTEAFF	TGTGCCAGCAGCAACCCCGACAGGGGCACTGAAGCTTTCTTT
TRBD1	TRBV27	TRBJ1-2	.	CASSPGQGYGYTF	TGTGCCAGCAGTCCGGGACAGGGGTATGGCTACACCTTC